These 30 T cell receptor beta chains share one sample of origin, sequenced in a study of shared clonotypes between healthy human individuals. The table came from immunoSEQ multiplex PCR; TCRdb's copy has only in-frame clones and leaves some out. The repertoire holds some 2,000,000 clones, with 85% to 95% as singletons. Input material: naive CD4+ T cells sorted from blood. Subset meaning: CD45RA+ positively selected. These receptors originate from a man aged 18 to 29 in good health.

CDR3 residues: CASSTSGGSGQPQHF. DNA for the CDR3: TGTGCCAGCAGCACATCAGGGGGCTCGGGTCAGCCCCAGCATTTT. The chain employs TRBV7-2 and TRBJ1-5; 8 bases are shared with TRBD1. Looked up from germline, CDR1 is SGHTA and CDR2 is FQGNSA. This CDR3 is 15 amino acids long. V lost 5 bases to trimming and J lost 6 bases; unmatched junction nucleotides: 9.

The chain is built from TRBV6-5 and TRBJ2-7, with TRBD2 as a possible D gene (6 bases). The CDR3 consists of 14 residues. V lost 5 bases and J 6 bases, leaving 17 bases between the germline ends. Germline CDR1 is MNHEY and CDR2 is SVGAGI. CDR3 amino acids: CASSPPGRRGEQYF. Here the CDR3 DNA reads TGTGCCAGCAGTCCACCCGGCAGGAGGGGCGAGCAGTACTTC.

V is TRBV9 and J is TRBJ2-6, with D tentatively TRBD1 or TRBD2 (7 bases each). The CDR3 length is 18 residues. Germline-derived CDR1 and CDR2 are SGDLS and YYNGEE. Trimming removed 2 bases from V and 0 bases from J, with 15 bases in between. CDR3 sequence (DNA): TGTGCCAGCAGCGTGGGAGGGACAGTCGGCTCTGGGGCCAACGTCCTGACTTTC. Translation: CASSVGGTVGSGANVLTF.

The chain couples TRBV28 to TRBJ1-5; TRBD1 aligns across 7 bases. The CDR3 totals 15 residues. Germline-derived CDR1 and CDR2 are MDHEN and SYDVKM. After removal of 3 bases from V and 5 bases from J, the junction contained 7 bases not matched to a gene. The CDR3 coding sequence is TGTGCCAGCAGTTTCCCCGACAGGGTTCATCAGCCCCAGCATTTT. Protein product: CASSFPDRVHQPQHF.

The V gene is TRBV5-1, the J gene TRBJ2-7; D remains unclear. CDR1 and CDR2 (germline): SGHRS, YFSETQ. V was trimmed by 2 bases and J by 3 bases, leaving 3 bases between them. The CDR3 runs 11 residues. The CDR3 DNA sequence: TGCGCCAGCAGCTTCAACTACGAGCAGTACTTC. Translation gives CASSFNYEQYF.

This chain uses TRBV19 with TRBJ2-7; D remains unclear. Germline V gene data show CDR1 as LNHDA and CDR2 as SQIVND (reference sequence). V was trimmed by 6 bases and J by 3 bases, leaving 18 bases between them. CDR3 length: 15 residues. CDR3 sequence: CASSPEAGNIYEQYF. CDR3 DNA: TGTGCCAGTAGCCCCGAGGCAGGCAATATCTACGAGCAGTACTTC. Full variable domain (missing parts from reference TRBV19 and TRBJ2-7): DGGITQSPKYLFRKEGQNVTLSCEQNLNHDAMYWYRQDPGQGLRLIYYSQIVNDFQKGDIAEGYSVSREKKESFPLTVTSAQKNPTAFYLCASSPEAGNIYEQYFGPGTRLTVT.

V gene TRBV30 combines with J gene TRBJ2-2, with D perhaps TRBD1 (5 bases). This CDR3 region has 16 residues. V lost 2 bases and J 1 base, leaving 14 bases between the germline ends. The germline V gene encodes CDR1 GTSNPN and CDR2 SVGIG (reference sequence). The CDR3 spells CAWSPFGAVNTGELFF. The CDR3 DNA sequence: TGTGCCTGGAGTCCGTTTGGGGCCGTGAACACCGGGGAGCTGTTTTTT.

As to this clone: A read error may be the cause here, since a much bigger clone is one base away. This chain connects TRBV11-2 to TRBJ2-3; 11 bases agree with TRBD2. The CDR3 consists of 15 residues. Germline values: CDR1 SGHAT, CDR2 FQNNGV. Unmatched junction bases numbered 5, after V lost 5 bases and J lost 4 bases. The CDR3 DNA sequence: TGTGCCAGCAGCGTTAGCGGGGGGGCCTCAGATACGCAGTATTTT. This codes for CASSVSGGASDTQYF.

This chain uses TRBV18 with TRBJ1-1; D is possibly TRBD1 (5 bases). V was cut by 0 bases and J by 1 base, with 9 bases left in between. The CDR3 extends over 15 amino acids. The germline CDR1 and CDR2 sequences are KGHSH and LQKENI. The chain's CDR3 is CASSPPDGANTEAFF. As DNA, the CDR3 is TGTGCCAGCTCACCACCTGATGGGGCGAACACTGAAGCTTTCTTT.

The chain recombines TRBV7-9 with TRBJ1-4; TRBD1 is a possible D gene (6 bases). V lost 5 bases and J lost 7, with 17 bases in between. There are 15 residues in the CDR3. Per germline, CDR1 SEHNR and CDR2 FQNEAQ (reference sequence). The CDR3: CASSSGTLEGEKLFF. DNA of the CDR3: TGTGCCAGCAGCAGTGGGACACTCGAGGGTGAAAAACTGTTTTTT.

The chain uses TRBV7-2 and TRBJ2-7; the D call may be TRBD1 or TRBD2 (5 bases each). The V gene lost 0 bases and the J gene lost 2 bases, with 11 bases spanning the gap. Germline loops: CDR1 SGHTA, CDR2 FQGNSA. The CDR3 is made up of 15 amino acids. The CDR3 sequence is CASSLAIGATYEQYF. The CDR3 DNA follows: TGTGCCAGCAGCTTAGCGATCGGGGCTACCTACGAGCAGTACTTC.

Concerning this clone: With a much larger clone just one base away, this may be a read error. The identical CDR3 is also encoded by other nucleotide sequences in the sample. This chain connects TRBV11-2 to TRBJ2-5; no clear D gene. This CDR3 comprises 12 residues. Germline V gene sequence: CDR1 SGHAT, CDR2 FQNNGV. Trimming took 1 base from V and 4 from J, leaving 4 bases between them. CDR3 region: CASSLVPETQYF. CDR3 nucleotide sequence: TGTGCCAGCAGCTTAGTCCCAGAGACCCAGTACTTC.

The chain joins TRBV4-2 to TRBJ2-5; 10 bases map to TRBD2. The trim removed 4 bases at V and 2 bases at J, leaving 1 base unmatched. The CDR3 covers 14 residues. CDR1 and CDR2 (germline): LGHNA, YNFKEQ. The DNA of the CDR3 is TGTGCCAGCAGCCCTAGCGGGGGACAAGAGACCCAGTACTTC. Residues: CASSPSGGQETQYF.

Comment on this clone: Within the sample, other DNA sequences also encode this same CDR3. The rearrangement uses TRBV28 and TRBJ1-5; D possibly corresponds to TRBD1 (5 bases). Trimming stripped 6 bases from V and 0 bases from J, with 12 bases between. Per germline, CDR1 MDHEN and CDR2 SYDVKM. The CDR3 extends over 15 amino acids. The chain's CDR3 is CASSPTGISNQPQHF. In DNA, the CDR3 is TGTGCCAGCAGCCCAACAGGAATTAGCAATCAGCCCCAGCATTTT.

This chain connects TRBV7-2 to TRBJ2-7; 9 positions agree with TRBD1. With 6 bases clipped from V and 6 bases from J, the junction kept 6 bases outside the gene matches. CDR1 is SGHTA and CDR2 is FQGNSA in the germline V gene. This CDR3 contains 13 residues. CDR3 residues: CASRILQGAEQYF. CDR3 nucleotides: TGTGCCAGCAGAATATTACAGGGGGCCGAGCAGTACTTC.

The V gene is TRBV28, the J gene TRBJ2-2; D gene ambiguous. V lost 7 bases to trimming and J lost 3 bases, with 6 bases between them. This CDR3 has 12 residues. The germline V gene has CDR1 MDHEN and CDR2 SYDVKM. Here the CDR3 DNA reads TGTGCCAGCATGCGGCACACCGGGGAGCTGTTTTTT. Translating gives CASMRHTGELFF.

V is TRBV5-1 and J is TRBJ2-3; 9 bases are a match to TRBD2. Germline-derived CDR1 and CDR2 are SGHRS and YFSETQ. V dropped 4 bases and J dropped 2; count of bases not matched to a gene: 8. CDR3 length equals 16 residues. For the CDR3, the DNA is TGCGCCAGCAGCCCGGAGGGCGGGAGGGCCACAGATACGCAGTATTTT. Amino acid sequence: CASSPEGGRATDTQYF. The full variable domain, rest sourced from reference TRBV5-1 and TRBJ2-3, is KAGVTQTPRYLIKTRGQQVTLSCSPISGHRSVSWYQQTPGQGLQFLFEYFSETQRNKGNFPGRFSGRQFSNSRSEMNVSTLELGDSALYLCASSPEGGRATDTQYFGPGTRLTVL.

This chain joins TRBV10-1 and TRBJ1-3; D perhaps matches TRBD1 (6 bases). CDR1 and CDR2 from the germline V gene are WNHNN and SYGVQD (reference sequence). The CDR3 extends over 15 amino acids. V was pared by 9 bases and J by 0 bases, with 15 bases between. CDR3 residues: CASPWDTRSGNTIYF. CDR3 bases: TGCGCCAGTCCATGGGACACCCGCTCTGGAAACACCATATATTTT.

The chain links TRBV7-8 to TRBJ2-2, with 12 bases lining up with TRBD2. J lost 8 bases, V lost 1 base, and 2 bases had no gene match. This CDR3 contains 15 residues. Germline CDR1 SGHVS, CDR2 FQNEAQ. Here the CDR3 reads CASSLVGLAGGELFF. CDR3 DNA: TGTGCCAGCAGCTTAGTAGGACTAGCGGGGGGGGAGCTGTTTTTT.

The gene calls are TRBV27 and TRBJ1-4, with 7 bases that match TRBD1. CDR3 length equals 16 residues. The V and J ends lost 4 bases and 0 bases, in that order; junction bases with no gene match: 5. CDR1 is MNHEY and CDR2 is SMNVEV in the germline V gene (reference sequence). CDR3 residues: CASSSGQIATNEKLFF. The DNA of the CDR3 is TGTGCCAGCAGTTCGGGACAGATTGCAACTAATGAAAAACTGTTTTTT.

The rearrangement links TRBV28 to TRBJ1-2; D perhaps matches TRBD1 (6 bases). With 7 bases removed from V and 7 bases from J, the gap between germline ends came to 16 bases. The CDR3 consists of 13 residues. Germline V gives CDR1 MDHEN, CDR2 SYDVKM. The CDR3 sequence is CASTNLGGLGYTF. CDR3 DNA: TGTGCCAGCACCAATCTAGGGGGTCTTGGCTACACCTTC.

The rearrangement joins TRBV20-1 to TRBJ2-7, with D unclear. V was cut by 6 bases and J by 3 bases, with 9 bases left in between. CDR3 length: 11 amino acids. Germline V gene data show CDR1 as DFQATT and CDR2 as SNEGSKA (reference sequence). This CDR3 reads CSAFIRYEQYF. The CDR3 DNA is TGCAGTGCCTTCATCCGCTACGAGCAGTACTTC.

The rearrangement links TRBV7-2 to TRBJ1-3; D is perhaps TRBD1 (6 bases). Germline CDR1 reads SGHTA; CDR2 reads FQGNSA. The V end lost 3 bases, the J end lost 0 bases, and 15 bases lay between the germline ends. The CDR3 totals 17 residues. CDR3 DNA: TGTGCCAGCAGCTTGATGGACAGCCCGCCCTCTGGAAACACCATATATTTT. It translates to CASSLMDSPPSGNTIYF.

The chain has TRBV6-5 and TRBJ1-6; tentative D call: TRBD1 (5 bases). Germline V lookup: CDR1 MNHEY, CDR2 SVGAGI. The V gene lost 2 bases and the J gene lost 8 bases, with 10 bases spanning the gap. The CDR3 spans 14 residues. CDR3 in amino acids: CASSYVGPDSPLHF. The CDR3 DNA is TGTGCCAGCAGTTACGTGGGGCCGGATTCACCCCTCCACTTT.

This clone was counted once. This chain links TRBV19 with TRBJ1-1, with TRBD1 matching 8 bases. The trim removed 10 bases at V and 1 base at J, leaving 5 bases unmatched. This CDR3 contains 13 residues. Germline V gives CDR1 LNHDA, CDR2 SQIVND (reference sequence). The CDR3 bases are TGTGCCACGAGGGACAGGAGGAACACTGAAGCTTTCTTT. Protein: CATRDRRNTEAFF. Full variable domain (remainder filled in from reference TRBV19 and TRBJ1-1): DGGITQSPKYLFRKEGQNVTLSCEQNLNHDAMYWYRQDPGQGLRLIYYSQIVNDFQKGDIAEGYSVSREKKESFPLTVTSAQKNPTAFYLCATRDRRNTEAFFGQGTRLTVV.

The chain is built from TRBV12-5 and TRBJ1-2; no firm D call. V lost 2 bases and J 1 base, leaving 5 bases between the germline ends. Germline V CDR1 and CDR2: LGHNT, FRNRAP. The CDR3 totals 13 residues. The CDR3 here is CASGLHGNYGYTF. Here the CDR3 DNA reads TGTGCTAGTGGTTTGCACGGTAACTATGGCTACACCTTC.

V and J are TRBV5-6 and TRBJ1-5; maybe TRBD1 (5 bases). The V end was cut by 4 bases, the J end by 3 bases, with 20 bases between. The CDR3 runs 17 residues. Germline lookup yields CDR1 SGHDT and CDR2 YYEEEE. CDR3 sequence (DNA): TGTGCCAGCAGCGAGGGTTCTTTGGGGGGTAACAATCAGCCCCAGCATTTT. The encoded protein is CASSEGSLGGNNQPQHF.

The sample holds one count of this clone. The sample has other DNA sequences that encode this CDR3 too. The chain carries TRBV27 and TRBJ1-6; 7 nucleotides match TRBD1. Looked up from germline, CDR1 is MNHEY and CDR2 is SMNVEV (reference sequence). The CDR3 is 14 amino acids. V lost 5 bases, J lost 3 bases, and 1 base stayed unmatched. Here the CDR3 reads CASSRDSYNSPLHF. The CDR3 DNA is TGTGCCAGCAGTCGGGACAGCTATAATTCACCCCTCCACTTT.

The V call is TRBV30, the J call TRBJ1-6, with D possibly matching TRBD1 (5 bases). CDR1 is GTSNPN, CDR2 SVGIG, per germline (reference sequence). V was cut by 5 bases and J by 8 bases, with 19 bases left in between. CDR3 length: 15 amino acids. CDR3 region: CAWGGRTGRYSPLHF. DNA for the CDR3: TGTGCCTGGGGAGGCCGCACAGGTCGATATTCACCCCTCCACTTT.

Concerning this clone: At one end the junction does not follow the germline gene, possibly because of a read error. The rearrangement joins TRBV7-7 to TRBJ2-3; D call uncertain. The CDR3 length is 12 residues. In germline, CDR1 is SSHAT, CDR2 FNYEAQ (reference sequence). The CDR3 sequence: CASSFLTDTQYF. The CDR3 nucleotides are TGTGCTAGCAGCTTTTTAACAGATACGCAGTATTTT.